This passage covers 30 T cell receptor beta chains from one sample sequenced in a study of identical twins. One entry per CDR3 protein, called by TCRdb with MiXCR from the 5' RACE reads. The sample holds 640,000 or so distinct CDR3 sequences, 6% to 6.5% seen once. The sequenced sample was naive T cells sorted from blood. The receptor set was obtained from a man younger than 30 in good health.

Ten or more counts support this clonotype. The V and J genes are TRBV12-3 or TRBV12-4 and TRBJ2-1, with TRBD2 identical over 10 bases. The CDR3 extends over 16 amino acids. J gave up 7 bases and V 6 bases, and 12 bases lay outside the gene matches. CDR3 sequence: CASSKQGTSDTNEQFF. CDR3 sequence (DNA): TGTGCCAGCAGCAAACAGGGGACTAGCGATACAAATGAGCAGTTCTTC.

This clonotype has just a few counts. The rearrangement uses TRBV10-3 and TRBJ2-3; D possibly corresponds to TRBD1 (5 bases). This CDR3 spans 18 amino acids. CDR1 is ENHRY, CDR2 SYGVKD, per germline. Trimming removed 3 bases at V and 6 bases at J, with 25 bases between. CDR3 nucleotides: TGTGCCATCAGTGACCCACTTGTGGGGCTCGGTCTGGATGATACGCAGTATTTT. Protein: CAISDPLVGLGLDDTQYF.

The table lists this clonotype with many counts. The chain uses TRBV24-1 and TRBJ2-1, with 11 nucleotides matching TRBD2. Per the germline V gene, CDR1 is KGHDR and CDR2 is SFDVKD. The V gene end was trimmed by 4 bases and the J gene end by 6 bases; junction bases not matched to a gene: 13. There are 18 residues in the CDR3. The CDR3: CATSDRKSLAGGPNEQFF. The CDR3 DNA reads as TGTGCCACCAGTGACCGCAAATCTCTAGCGGGAGGTCCCAATGAGCAGTTCTTC.

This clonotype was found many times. CDR3 nucleotide sequence: TGCAGTGCTAGTAATCGCGGGAGGGGCAATGAGCAGTTCTTC. Its translation: CSASNRGRGNEQFF. V is TRBV20-1 and J is TRBJ2-1; 9 positions match TRBD2. Germline V gene lookup returns CDR1 DFQATT and CDR2 SNEGSKA (reference sequence). The CDR3 totals 14 residues. The J segment lost 6 bases and the V segment lost 3 bases, leaving 6 bases of the junction unmatched.

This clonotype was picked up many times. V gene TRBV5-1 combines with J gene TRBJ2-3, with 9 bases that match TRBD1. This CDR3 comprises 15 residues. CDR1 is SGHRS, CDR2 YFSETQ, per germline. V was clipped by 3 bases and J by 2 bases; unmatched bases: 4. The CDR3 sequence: CASSYRGLVTDTQYF. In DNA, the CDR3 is TGCGCCAGCAGCTACAGGGGGCTGGTCACAGATACGCAGTATTTT.

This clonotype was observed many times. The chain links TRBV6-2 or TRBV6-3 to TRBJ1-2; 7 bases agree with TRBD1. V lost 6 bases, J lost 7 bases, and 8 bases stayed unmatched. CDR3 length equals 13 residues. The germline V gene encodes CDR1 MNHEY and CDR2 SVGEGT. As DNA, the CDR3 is TGTGCCAGCAGAGACGACAGGGATCTTGGCTACACCTTC. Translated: CASRDDRDLGYTF.

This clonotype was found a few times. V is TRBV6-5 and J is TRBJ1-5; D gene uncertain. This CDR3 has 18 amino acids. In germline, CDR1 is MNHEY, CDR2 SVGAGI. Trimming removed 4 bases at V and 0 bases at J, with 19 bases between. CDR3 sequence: CASSSARQDHYSNQPQHF. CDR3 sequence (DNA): TGTGCCAGCAGTTCCGCCCGACAAGACCATTATAGCAATCAGCCCCAGCATTTT.

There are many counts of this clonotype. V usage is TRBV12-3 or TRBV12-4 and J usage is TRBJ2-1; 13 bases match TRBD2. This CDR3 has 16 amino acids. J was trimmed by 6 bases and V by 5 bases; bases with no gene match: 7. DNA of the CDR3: TGTGCCAGCAGTCCCTGGGGACTAGCGGGAAGCAATGAGCAGTTCTTC. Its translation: CASSPWGLAGSNEQFF.

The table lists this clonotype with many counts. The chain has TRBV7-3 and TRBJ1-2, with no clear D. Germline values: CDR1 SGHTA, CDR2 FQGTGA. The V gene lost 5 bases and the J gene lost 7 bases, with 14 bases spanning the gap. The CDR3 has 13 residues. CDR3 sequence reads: CASSPSVGSGYTF. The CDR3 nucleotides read TGTGCCAGCAGCCCCTCTGTGGGTAGTGGCTACACCTTC.

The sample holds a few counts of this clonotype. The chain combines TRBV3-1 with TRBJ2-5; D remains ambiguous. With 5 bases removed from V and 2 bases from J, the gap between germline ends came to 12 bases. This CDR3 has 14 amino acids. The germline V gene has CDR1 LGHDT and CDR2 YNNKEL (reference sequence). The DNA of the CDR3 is TGTGCCAGCAGCTTTACATATCGTCAAGAGACCCAGTACTTC. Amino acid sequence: CASSFTYRQETQYF.

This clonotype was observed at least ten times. CDR3 DNA sequence: TGCAGTGCTAGAAGCCCCCCTGAGGGGCAGTTCTTC. Amino acids: CSARSPPEGQFF. The V call is TRBV20-1, the J call TRBJ2-1; a possible D gene is TRBD2 (5 bases). CDR1 DFQATT and CDR2 SNEGSKA come from the germline V gene (reference sequence). The CDR3 is made up of 12 amino acids. Trimming left V 2 bases short and J 12 bases short, with 14 bases between.

This CDR3 is CASSQEPAGGPDEQFF. In DNA form, the CDR3 reads TGCGCCAGCAGCCAAGAACCAGCGGGAGGGCCAGATGAGCAGTTCTTC. The chain links TRBV4-3 to TRBJ2-1, with 10 bases identical to TRBD2. Per the germline V gene, CDR1 is LGHNA and CDR2 is YSLEER. The J segment lost 8 bases and the V segment lost 0 bases, leaving 7 bases of the junction unmatched. This CDR3 has 16 residues.

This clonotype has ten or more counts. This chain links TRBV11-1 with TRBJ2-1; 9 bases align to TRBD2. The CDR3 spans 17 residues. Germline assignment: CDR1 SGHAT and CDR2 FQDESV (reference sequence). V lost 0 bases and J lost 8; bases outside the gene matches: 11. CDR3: CASSLAASGTFLYEQFF. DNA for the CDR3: TGTGCCAGCAGCTTAGCGGCTAGCGGGACTTTTTTGTATGAGCAGTTCTTC.

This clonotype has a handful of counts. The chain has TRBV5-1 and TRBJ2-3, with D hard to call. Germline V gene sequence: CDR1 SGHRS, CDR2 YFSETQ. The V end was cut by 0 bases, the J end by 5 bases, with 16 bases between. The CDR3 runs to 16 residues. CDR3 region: CASSLADPAGLDTQYF. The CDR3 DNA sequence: TGCGCCAGCAGCTTGGCCGATCCTGCCGGTTTAGATACGCAGTATTTT.

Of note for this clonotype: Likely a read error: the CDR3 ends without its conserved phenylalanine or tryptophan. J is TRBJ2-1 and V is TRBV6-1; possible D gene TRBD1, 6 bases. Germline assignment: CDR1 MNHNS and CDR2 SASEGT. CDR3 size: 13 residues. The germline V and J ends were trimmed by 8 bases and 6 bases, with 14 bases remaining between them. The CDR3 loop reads CASGDGQINEQFL. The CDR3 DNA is TGTGCCAGCGGGGACGGACAGATCAATGAGCAGTTCCTC.

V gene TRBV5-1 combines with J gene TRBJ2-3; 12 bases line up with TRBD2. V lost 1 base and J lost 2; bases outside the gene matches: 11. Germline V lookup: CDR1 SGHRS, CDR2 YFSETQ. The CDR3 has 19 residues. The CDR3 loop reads CASSLIPSGRASFTDTQYF. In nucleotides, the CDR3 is TGCGCCAGCAGCTTGATTCCTAGCGGGAGGGCCAGTTTCACAGATACGCAGTATTTT.

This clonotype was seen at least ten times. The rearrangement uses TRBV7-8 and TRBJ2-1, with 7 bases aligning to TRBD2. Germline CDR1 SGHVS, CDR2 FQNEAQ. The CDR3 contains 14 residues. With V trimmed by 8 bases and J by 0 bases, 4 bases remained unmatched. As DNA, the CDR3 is TGTGCCAGCGGCGGGAGTAACTCCTACAATGAGCAGTTCTTC. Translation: CASGGSNSYNEQFF.

The CDR3 DNA follows: TGTGCCAGCAGTTCGTTTGCGGGGAACACAGATACGCAGTATTTT. Residues: CASSSFAGNTDTQYF. The gene calls are TRBV2 and TRBJ2-3, with D maybe TRBD2 (6 bases). Trimming took off 5 bases at V and 2 bases at J, with 14 bases between the two ends. There are 15 residues in the CDR3. Germline loops: CDR1 SNHLY, CDR2 FYNNEI. The whole variable domain, filled in from reference TRBV2 and TRBJ2-3, reads EPEVTQTPSHQVTQMGQEVILRCVPISNHLYFYWYRQILGQKVEFLVSFYNNEISEKSEIFDDQFSVERPDGSNFTLKIRSTKLEDSAMYFCASSSFAGNTDTQYFGPGTRLTVL.

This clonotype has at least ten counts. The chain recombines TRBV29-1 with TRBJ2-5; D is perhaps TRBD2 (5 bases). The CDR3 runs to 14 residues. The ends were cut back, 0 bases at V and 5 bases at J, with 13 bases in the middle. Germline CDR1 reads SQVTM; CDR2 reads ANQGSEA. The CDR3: CSVEDWGVRETQYF. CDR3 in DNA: TGCAGCGTTGAAGATTGGGGAGTGAGGGAGACCCAGTACTTC.

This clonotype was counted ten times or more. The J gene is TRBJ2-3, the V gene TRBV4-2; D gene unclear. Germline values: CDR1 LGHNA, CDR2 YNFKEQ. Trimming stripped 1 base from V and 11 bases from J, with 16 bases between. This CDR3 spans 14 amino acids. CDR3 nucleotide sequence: TGTGCCAGCAGCCAAGCTGGGCCAGCCGAGGAGCAGTATTTT. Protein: CASSQAGPAEEQYF.

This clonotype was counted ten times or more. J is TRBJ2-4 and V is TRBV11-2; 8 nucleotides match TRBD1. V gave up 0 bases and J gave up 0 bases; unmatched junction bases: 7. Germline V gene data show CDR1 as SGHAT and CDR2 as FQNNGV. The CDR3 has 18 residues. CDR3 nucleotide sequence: TGTGCCAGCAGCTTAGATTGGCAGGGGACAGGAGCCAAAAACATTCAGTACTTC. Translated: CASSLDWQGTGAKNIQYF.

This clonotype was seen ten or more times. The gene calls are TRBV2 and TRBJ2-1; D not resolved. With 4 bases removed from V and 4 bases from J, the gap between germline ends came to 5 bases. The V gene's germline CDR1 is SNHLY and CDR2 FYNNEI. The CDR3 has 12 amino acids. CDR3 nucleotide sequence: TGTGCCAGCAGTGTTGAGTACAATGAGCAGTTCTTC. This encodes CASSVEYNEQFF.

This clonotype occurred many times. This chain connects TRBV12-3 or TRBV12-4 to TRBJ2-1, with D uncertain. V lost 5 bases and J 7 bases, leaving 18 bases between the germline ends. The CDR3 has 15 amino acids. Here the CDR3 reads CASSDGPDFGNEQFF. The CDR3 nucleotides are TGTGCCAGCAGTGACGGCCCCGACTTCGGGAATGAGCAGTTCTTC.

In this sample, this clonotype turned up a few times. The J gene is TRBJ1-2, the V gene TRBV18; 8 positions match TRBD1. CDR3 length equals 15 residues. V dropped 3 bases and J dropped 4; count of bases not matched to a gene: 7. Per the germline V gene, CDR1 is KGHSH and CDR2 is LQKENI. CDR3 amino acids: CASSPLDREFYGYTF. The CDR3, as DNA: TGTGCCAGCTCACCGTTGGACAGGGAGTTCTATGGCTACACCTTC.

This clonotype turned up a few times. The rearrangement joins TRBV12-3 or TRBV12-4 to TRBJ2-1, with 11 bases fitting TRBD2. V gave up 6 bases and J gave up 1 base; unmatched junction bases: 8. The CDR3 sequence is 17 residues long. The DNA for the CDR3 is TGTGCCAGCAGGCAACCGGGACTAGCGGATTCCTACAATGAGCAGTTCTTC. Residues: CASRQPGLADSYNEQFF.

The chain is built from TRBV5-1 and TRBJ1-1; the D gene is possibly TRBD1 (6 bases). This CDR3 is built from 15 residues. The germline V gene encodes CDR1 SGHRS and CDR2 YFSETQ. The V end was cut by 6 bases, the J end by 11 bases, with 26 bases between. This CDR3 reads CASKKPGQPATEAFF. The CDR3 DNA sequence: TGCGCCAGCAAGAAACCGGGACAACCCGCAACGGAGGCTTTCTTT.

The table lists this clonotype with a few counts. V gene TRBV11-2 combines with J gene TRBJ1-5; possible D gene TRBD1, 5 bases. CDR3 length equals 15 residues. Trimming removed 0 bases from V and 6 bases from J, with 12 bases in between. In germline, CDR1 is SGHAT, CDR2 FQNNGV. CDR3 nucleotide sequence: TGTGCCAGCAGCTTAGATGGGGCAGTAAGTCAGCCCCAGCATTTT. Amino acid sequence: CASSLDGAVSQPQHF.

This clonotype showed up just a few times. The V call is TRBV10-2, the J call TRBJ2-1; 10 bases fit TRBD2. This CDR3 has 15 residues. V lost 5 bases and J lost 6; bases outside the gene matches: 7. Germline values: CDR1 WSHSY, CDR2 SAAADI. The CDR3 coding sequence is TGCGCCAGCAGTCCCATAGCGGGAGGTACCAATGAGCAGTTCTTC. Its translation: CASSPIAGGTNEQFF.

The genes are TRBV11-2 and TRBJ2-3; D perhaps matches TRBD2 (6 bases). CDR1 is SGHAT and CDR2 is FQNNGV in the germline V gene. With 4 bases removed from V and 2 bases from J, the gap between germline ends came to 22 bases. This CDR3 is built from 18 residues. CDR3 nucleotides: TGTGCCAGCAGCTCGTTTCGGTCTACTAGCCGCCACACAGATACGCAGTATTTT. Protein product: CASSSFRSTSRHTDTQYF. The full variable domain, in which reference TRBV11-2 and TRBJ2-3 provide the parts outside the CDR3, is EAGVAQSPRYKIIEKRQSVAFWCNPISGHATLYWYQQILGQGPKLLIQFQNNGVVDDSQLPKDRFSAERLKGVDSTLKIQPAKLEDSAVYLCASSSFRSTSRHTDTQYFGPGTRLTVL.

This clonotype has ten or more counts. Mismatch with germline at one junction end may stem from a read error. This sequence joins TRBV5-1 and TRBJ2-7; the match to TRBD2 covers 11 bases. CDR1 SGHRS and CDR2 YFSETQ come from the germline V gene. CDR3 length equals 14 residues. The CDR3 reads CASSGTSGSYEQYF. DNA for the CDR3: TGTGCCAGCAGCGGGACTAGCGGCTCCTACGAGCAGTACTTC.